Below are 12 T cell receptor beta chains sequenced from a single sample in a study of OX40 agonist ivuxolimab in advanced cancers. Sequencing was performed with immunoSEQ multiplex PCR; in TCRdb, only in-frame clones are kept and a portion is missing. Seen here are tens of thousands of clones, roughly nine tenths observed once, and the top ten hold under 1%. The input for sequencing was CD4+ or CD8+ T cells sorted from blood, taken in a trial of the OX40 agonist ivuxolimab. These receptors were obtained from an adult with an advanced solid tumor such as melanoma, head and neck, liver or kidney cancer.

In this sample, this clone turned up once. This rearrangement joins TRBV5-1 to TRBJ2-5, with 9 bases lining up with TRBD2. The V and J ends lost 0 bases and 1 base, in that order; junction bases with no gene match: 4. The germline V gene has CDR1 SGHRS and CDR2 YFSETQ. The length of the CDR3 is 16 residues. The CDR3 sequence is CASSLDGREGQETQYF. The CDR3 DNA sequence: TGCGCCAGCAGCTTGGATGGGCGGGAGGGCCAAGAGACCCAGTACTTC.

Only one count was recorded for this clone. The DNA for the CDR3 is TGTGCCAGCAGTAGGGCCAAAAACATTCAGTACTTC. This translates into CASSRAKNIQYF. The chain uses TRBV28 and TRBJ2-4; D remains ambiguous. There are 12 residues in the CDR3. Germline CDR1 MDHEN, CDR2 SYDVKM. V dropped 5 bases and J dropped 1 base, with 3 bases sitting between them. The full variable domain, completed using reference TRBV28 and TRBJ2-4, is DVKVTQSSRYLVKRTGEKVFLECVQDMDHENMFWYRQDPGLGLRLIYFSYDVKMKEKGDIPEGYSVSREKKERFSLILESASTNQTSMYLCASSRAKNIQYFGAGTRLSVL.

The chain couples TRBV5-1 to TRBJ2-1; the match to TRBD2 covers 9 bases. Germline CDR1 and CDR2: SGHRS and YFSETQ. The CDR3 loop spans 16 amino acids. V lost 1 base, J lost 4 bases, and 6 bases stayed unmatched. CDR3 loop: CASSLTAGGTYNEQFF. CDR3 DNA: TGCGCCAGCAGCTTGACGGCGGGGGGGACATACAATGAGCAGTTCTTC.

This rearrangement joins TRBV5-4 to TRBJ2-1; 7 nucleotides agree with TRBD2. CDR3 size: 15 residues. V gave up 2 bases and J gave up 4 bases; unmatched junction bases: 6. Germline assignment: CDR1 SGHNT and CDR2 YYREEE (reference sequence). The CDR3 DNA is TGTGCCAGCAGCTTAATTGGGGGAGGGTACAATGAGCAGTTCTTC. It specifies CASSLIGGGYNEQFF.

The chain recombines TRBV9 with TRBJ2-5; no definite D call. Trimming cost V 4 bases and J 2 bases, with 3 bases left between them. This CDR3 is 11 amino acids long. In germline, CDR1 is SGDLS, CDR2 YYNGEE. The CDR3 here is CASSHQETQYF. The CDR3 DNA reads TGTGCCAGCAGCCATCAAGAGACCCAGTACTTC.

The chain is built from TRBV28 and TRBJ2-7; maybe TRBD2 (6 bases). Between the trimmed V and J ends, which lost 6 bases and 6 bases, there was a span of 18 bases. This CDR3 contains 14 residues. From germline, CDR1 is MDHEN and CDR2 SYDVKM. The CDR3 DNA follows: TGTGCCAGCAGCGACCGAGGGACTCTACGCGAGCAGTACTTC. Amino acid sequence: CASSDRGTLREQYF.

V is TRBV28 and J is TRBJ2-7; 9 positions agree with TRBD1. V was pared by 2 bases and J by 4 bases, with 9 bases of the junction left unmatched. Germline V gene lookup returns CDR1 MDHEN and CDR2 SYDVKM. The CDR3 loop spans 16 amino acids. The CDR3 region has the DNA TGTGCCAGCAGTTTAGATGTTAGGACAGGGGTGTACGAGCAGTACTTC. This codes for CASSLDVRTGVYEQYF.

A word on this clone: The sample contains more than one DNA sequence encoding this CDR3. This chain links TRBV2 with TRBJ2-7; D may be TRBD1 (6 bases). The CDR3 totals 15 residues. Per the germline V gene, CDR1 is SNHLY and CDR2 is FYNNEI. Trimming pared 6 bases from V and 2 bases from J, leaving 17 bases between. The CDR3 here is CASSAEARGPYEQYF. CDR3 sequence (DNA): TGTGCCAGCAGCGCGGAGGCCAGGGGACCCTACGAGCAGTACTTC.

This clone was picked up one time. The J gene is TRBJ2-7, the V gene TRBV7-9, with 10 nucleotides matching TRBD2. After removal of 5 bases from V and 4 bases from J, the junction contained 5 bases not matched to a gene. This CDR3 has 14 amino acids. Per germline, CDR1 SEHNR and CDR2 FQNEAQ (reference sequence). CDR3 residues: CASSRGLAQYEQYF. CDR3 DNA sequence: TGTGCCAGCAGCCGGGGACTAGCGCAATACGAGCAGTACTTC.

The chain is built from TRBV19 and TRBJ2-3, with D possibly being TRBD1 (5 bases). The CDR3 has 15 amino acids. Trimming removed 1 base from V and 4 bases from J, with 12 bases in between. Germline CDR1 reads LNHDA; CDR2 reads SQIVND (reference sequence). The CDR3 spells CASSIGFRVADTQYF. In DNA, the CDR3 is TGTGCCAGTAGTATAGGGTTCAGGGTTGCAGATACGCAGTATTTT.

As concerns this clone: At one of its ends the junction is not consistent with the germline gene, which may arise from a read error. The chain couples TRBV7-4 to TRBJ2-7, with no clear D. In germline, CDR1 is SGHVT, CDR2 SQSDAQ. CDR3 length: 10 residues. CDR3 residues: CASSFLRLTF. The CDR3 DNA reads as TGTGCCAGCAGCTTTCTTCGACTGACCTTC.

The chain recombines TRBV5-5 with TRBJ1-1; D not resolved. The V and J ends lost 4 bases and 5 bases respectively, with 9 bases between them. Germline-derived CDR1 and CDR2 are SGHKS and YYEKEE (reference sequence). This CDR3 has 12 amino acids. Here the CDR3 reads CASSGDWTEAFF. The CDR3 DNA reads TGTGCCAGCAGCGGAGATTGGACTGAAGCTTTCTTT.